These 26 T cell receptor beta chains were all obtained from the same sample, sequenced in a study of blood T cell repertoires in COVID-19 (dated by TCRdb to the early 2020s). To prepare the library, the immunoSEQ multiplex PCR assay was applied. The clones in this table, taken by TCRdb from immuneACCESS, are in-frame only. Not every clone is retained; where verified, under half of the shortfall comes from an unresolved V gene, and the cause of the rest is unknown. The sample includes around 250,000 clones, with 86% observed a single time. The ten largest account for 6.2% of the sample. The sample comprised peripheral blood. These receptors came from a man in his 60s with acute or convalescent COVID-19.

The rearrangement links TRBV28 to TRBJ1-1; possible D gene TRBD1, 5 bases. V was shortened by 6 bases and J by 4 bases, with 12 bases between the two germline ends. CDR1 MDHEN and CDR2 SYDVKM come from the germline V gene. The CDR3 contains 13 residues. For the CDR3, the DNA is TGTGCCAGCAGGGGGGGTCAGGGCACTGAAGCTTTCTTT. Protein sequence: CASRGGQGTEAFF.

V gene TRBV27 combines with J gene TRBJ2-3, with 11 positions matching TRBD2. The CDR3 covers 18 residues. The germline V gene encodes CDR1 MNHEY and CDR2 SMNVEV (reference sequence). V gave up 6 bases and J gave up 3 bases; unmatched junction bases: 14. The CDR3 bases are TGTGCCAGCAGACAAAAGGGGGTACTAGCGGGAGCAACAGATACGCAGTATTTT. Its protein product is CASRQKGVLAGATDTQYF.

V usage is TRBV5-1 and J usage is TRBJ1-5, with D possibly TRBD1 on 5 matching bases. CDR1 is SGHRS and CDR2 is YFSETQ in the germline V gene. This CDR3 comprises 15 residues. Trimming pared 0 bases from V and 1 base from J, leaving 8 bases between. The CDR3 sequence: CASSLDGASNQPQHF. The CDR3 DNA follows: TGCGCCAGCAGCTTGGATGGGGCGAGCAATCAGCCCCAGCATTTT.

The V and J genes are TRBV19 and TRBJ2-3; D perhaps matches TRBD2 (5 bases). This CDR3 spans 13 amino acids. CDR1 and CDR2 (germline): LNHDA, SQIVND (reference sequence). V was trimmed by 5 bases and J by 8 bases, leaving 14 bases between them. In nucleotides, the CDR3 is TGTGCCAGTAGTTCCGGGATTCCGGGTACGCAGTATTTT. Translation: CASSSGIPGTQYF.

The chain uses TRBV7-2 and TRBJ2-1, with 8 nucleotides matching TRBD2. Germline CDR1 is SGHTA and CDR2 is FQGNSA. This CDR3 has 13 residues. Trimming at V came to 2 bases and at J to 8 bases, leaving 2 bases not matched to a gene. CDR3 DNA: TGTGCCAGCAGCTTACTCGGGGGGGATGAGCAGTTCTTC. This encodes CASSLLGGDEQFF. Variable domain in full (rest from reference TRBV7-2 and TRBJ2-1): GAGVSQSPSNKVTEKGKDVELRCDPISGHTALYWYRQSLGQGLEFLIYFQGNSAPDKSGLPSDRFSAERTGGSVSTLTIQRTQQEDSAVYLCASSLLGGDEQFFGPGTRLTVL.

The table lists this clone with a count of one. The rearrangement links TRBV6-4 to TRBJ2-1, with D perhaps TRBD2 (6 bases). This CDR3 comprises 14 residues. Germline loops: CDR1 MRHNA, CDR2 SNTAGT. Trimming removed 10 bases from V and 0 bases from J, with 13 bases in between. CDR3: CAKGLTSSYNEQFF. For the CDR3, the DNA is TGTGCCAAAGGACTGACTAGCTCCTACAATGAGCAGTTCTTC.

The chain joins TRBV11-1 to TRBJ1-3; 8 bases align to TRBD1. V lost 2 bases and J lost 0; bases outside the gene matches: 3. Germline-derived CDR1 and CDR2 are SGHAT and FQDESV (reference sequence). The CDR3 has 16 residues. CDR3 amino acids: CASSLRQGASGNTIYF. In nucleotides, the CDR3 is TGTGCCAGCAGCTTAAGGCAGGGGGCCTCTGGAAACACCATATATTTT.

The chain recombines TRBV5-1 with TRBJ1-2; maybe TRBD1 (6 bases). The ends were cut back, 2 bases at V and 5 bases at J, with 19 bases in the middle. This CDR3 spans 16 amino acids. The V gene's germline CDR1 is SGHRS and CDR2 YFSETQ. The chain's CDR3 is CASSLSGGPGGYGYTF. The CDR3, as DNA: TGCGCCAGCAGCTTATCCGGGGGGCCCGGTGGGTATGGCTACACCTTC. The variable domain in full, completed from reference TRBV5-1 and TRBJ1-2, reads KAGVTQTPRYLIKTRGQQVTLSCSPISGHRSVSWYQQTPGQGLQFLFEYFSETQRNKGNFPGRFSGRQFSNSRSEMNVSTLELGDSALYLCASSLSGGPGGYGYTFGSGTRLTVV.

The chain has TRBV5-1 and TRBJ1-1; D is ambiguous. The CDR3 runs to 15 residues. The germline V and J ends were trimmed by 0 bases and 3 bases, with 12 bases remaining between them. Germline CDR1 and CDR2: SGHRS and YFSETQ. CDR3 bases: TGCGCCAGCAGCTTGGTGAGGGCATCGGACACTGAAGCTTTCTTT. Its protein product is CASSLVRASDTEAFF. Looking up the rest from reference TRBV5-1 and TRBJ1-1 gives the full variable domain: KAGVTQTPRYLIKTRGQQVTLSCSPISGHRSVSWYQQTPGQGLQFLFEYFSETQRNKGNFPGRFSGRQFSNSRSEMNVSTLELGDSALYLCASSLVRASDTEAFFGQGTRLTVV.

This chain joins TRBV11-3 and TRBJ2-1, with 7 bases lining up with TRBD1. V lost 5 bases to trimming and J lost 3 bases; unmatched junction nucleotides: 1. Germline values: CDR1 SGHNT, CDR2 YENEEA. The CDR3 covers 13 residues. The CDR3 DNA reads as TGTGCCAGCAGCCCAGGGGGCTACAATGAGCAGTTCTTC. It codes for CASSPGGYNEQFF.

This clone appeared a single time. J is TRBJ2-3 and V is TRBV9, with D perhaps TRBD2 (5 bases). Germline V gene sequence: CDR1 SGDLS, CDR2 YYNGEE. The V end lost 8 bases, the J end lost 1 base, and 14 bases lay between the germline ends. CDR3 length equals 14 residues. The CDR3 sequence: CASGGGTGTDTQYF. For the CDR3, the DNA is TGTGCCAGTGGCGGAGGCACAGGCACAGATACGCAGTATTTT.

Comments on this clone: This same CDR3 is encoded by further DNA sequences in the sample. This chain uses TRBV9 with TRBJ2-1, with 13 bases fitting TRBD2. In germline, CDR1 is SGDLS, CDR2 YYNGEE. The CDR3 is 15 amino acids. With V trimmed by 4 bases and J by 6 bases, 4 bases remained unmatched. The CDR3 reads CASSPWTSGSNEQFF. Written as DNA, the CDR3 is TGTGCCAGCAGCCCGTGGACTAGCGGGAGCAATGAGCAGTTCTTC.

The chain couples TRBV7-2 to TRBJ2-1; 7 bases are a match to TRBD2. The CDR3 has 14 residues. From germline, CDR1 is SGHTA and CDR2 FQGNSA. V trimming: 6 bases; J trimming: 7 bases; junction bases outside the gene matches: 9. The CDR3 DNA reads TGTGCCAGCAGTTTCTGGTGGGAGGGGAATGAGCAGTTCTTC. Translating gives CASSFWWEGNEQFF.

CDR3 sequence (DNA): TGTGCCAGTAGTTTCCTGACTGCGGGCACTGAAGCTTTCTTT. Translating it yields CASSFLTAGTEAFF. The gene calls are TRBV19 and TRBJ1-1; D not resolved. Trimming took 5 bases from V and 4 from J, leaving 14 bases between them. This CDR3 region has 14 residues. Germline assignment: CDR1 LNHDA and CDR2 SQIVND (reference sequence).

The chain joins TRBV28 to TRBJ2-1; D is perhaps TRBD2 (7 bases). There are 13 residues in the CDR3. V was shortened by 5 bases and J by 9 bases, with 14 bases between the two germline ends. The germline CDR1 and CDR2 sequences are MDHEN and SYDVKM. The CDR3 loop reads CASSGGGRGEQFF. The CDR3 coding sequence is TGTGCCAGCAGTGGGGGCGGGAGAGGTGAGCAGTTCTTC.

V and J are TRBV20-1 and TRBJ2-1; D is possibly TRBD2 (5 bases). CDR3 length: 15 residues. Germline V lookup: CDR1 DFQATT, CDR2 SNEGSKA (reference sequence). Trimming shortened V by 3 bases and J by 2 bases, and 14 bases separated the two germline ends. CDR3 sequence reads: CSASIAGRTYNEQFF. For the CDR3, the DNA is TGCAGTGCTAGTATCGCGGGTCGAACCTACAATGAGCAGTTCTTC.

The rearrangement joins TRBV3-1 (or the pseudogene TRBV3-2) to TRBJ1-6; no clear D gene. The V and J ends lost 0 bases and 10 bases respectively, with 10 bases between them. The CDR3 contains 14 residues. Looked up from germline, CDR1 is LGHDT and CDR2 is YNNKEL (reference sequence). The CDR3 loop is CASSQDVGRSPLHF. CDR3 sequence (DNA): TGTGCCAGCAGCCAAGATGTAGGGAGGTCACCCCTCCACTTT.

This rearrangement joins TRBV11-2 to TRBJ1-3, with D unclear. The CDR3 totals 15 residues. With 0 bases removed from V and 0 bases from J, the gap between germline ends came to 6 bases. Germline assignment: CDR1 SGHAT and CDR2 FQNNGV. The CDR3 region has the DNA TGTGCCAGCAGCTTAGATCGGGTCTCTGGAAACACCATATATTTT. It translates to CASSLDRVSGNTIYF.

The V gene is TRBV12-3 or TRBV12-4, the J gene TRBJ2-1; TRBD2 might be the D (6 bases). V lost 5 bases and J 13 bases, leaving 15 bases between the germline ends. The CDR3 sequence is 12 residues long. CDR3 residues: CASSPGLPNQFF. CDR3 in DNA: TGTGCCAGCAGTCCGGGACTTCCAAATCAGTTCTTC.

This chain links TRBV6-5 with TRBJ1-1, with a possible D match to TRBD1 (5 bases). The CDR3 runs to 11 residues. Per germline, CDR1 MNHEY and CDR2 SVGAGI. The V end was cut by 5 bases, the J end by 8 bases, with 9 bases between. CDR3 amino acids: CASSSRAEAFF. CDR3 DNA sequence: TGTGCCAGCAGTAGCAGGGCCGAAGCTTTCTTT.

The CDR3 bases are TGTGCCAGTAGTATAATGACTAGCGGCAGCACAGATACGCAGTATTTT. Its protein is CASSIMTSGSTDTQYF. The rearrangement joins TRBV19 to TRBJ2-3, with TRBD2 identical over 9 bases. Germline V gives CDR1 LNHDA, CDR2 SQIVND (reference sequence). V gave up 2 bases and J gave up 0 bases; unmatched junction bases: 3. The CDR3 length is 16 residues.

The chain is built from TRBV11-2 and TRBJ2-5; no reliable D call. Per the germline V gene, CDR1 is SGHAT and CDR2 is FQNNGV. The CDR3 contains 14 residues. V dropped 4 bases and J dropped 4 bases, with 13 bases sitting between them. The CDR3 DNA follows: TGTGCCAGCAGCTCCCCCAGGAACCGAGAGACCCAGTACTTC. Translating it yields CASSSPRNRETQYF.

V usage is TRBV19 and J usage is TRBJ1-1, with 7 bases fitting TRBD1. Germline V lookup: CDR1 LNHDA, CDR2 SQIVND (reference sequence). CDR3 length equals 14 residues. J lost 5 bases, V lost 3 bases, and 6 bases had no gene match. CDR3 in DNA: TGTGCCAGTAGTATCTTGGGACAGACAACTGAAGCTTTCTTT. This gives the protein CASSILGQTTEAFF.

The V call is TRBV7-2, the J call TRBJ2-1; TRBD1 matches 10 bases. Germline values: CDR1 SGHTA, CDR2 FQGNSA. J lost 8 bases, V lost 2 bases, and 6 bases had no gene match. The CDR3 is made up of 15 amino acids. The CDR3 nucleotides are TGTGCCAGCAGCTTAAGGGGGACAGGGGCGCATGAGCAGTTCTTC. Protein product: CASSLRGTGAHEQFF. Looking up the rest from reference TRBV7-2 and TRBJ2-1 gives the full variable domain: GAGVSQSPSNKVTEKGKDVELRCDPISGHTALYWYRQSLGQGLEFLIYFQGNSAPDKSGLPSDRFSAERTGGSVSTLTIQRTQQEDSAVYLCASSLRGTGAHEQFFGPGTRLTVL.

This CDR3 reads CASSPSRQGGTEAFF. CDR3 DNA sequence: TGTGCCAGCTCACCGTCGCGACAGGGGGGCACTGAAGCTTTCTTT. The V and J genes are TRBV18 and TRBJ1-1; 9 bases line up with TRBD1. CDR3 length equals 15 residues. The V segment lost 3 bases and the J segment 4 bases; nucleotides outside the gene matches: 6. The V gene's germline CDR1 is KGHSH and CDR2 LQKENI.

The V call is TRBV12-3 or TRBV12-4, the J call TRBJ1-1; maybe TRBD1 (6 bases). V was trimmed by 6 bases and J by 1 base, leaving 9 bases between them. The length of the CDR3 is 13 residues. CDR3 in amino acids: CASSYRANTEAFF. In DNA form, the CDR3 reads TGTGCCAGCAGCTACAGGGCGAACACTGAAGCTTTCTTT.